A selection of T cell receptor beta chains follows, all from one sample in a study of regulatory T cells in long-lasting Graves disease. Each CDR3 protein gets one entry after TCRdb re-called the multiplex PCR reads with MiXCR. The sample includes 530,000 or so distinct CDR3 sequences, around 15% of them seen just once. These data also featured in a second study, about T cells in Graves' hyperthyroidism and ophthalmopathy.

The source was peripheral blood mononuclear cells (PBMCs), collected at new diagnosis, from a patient treated with antithyroid drugs. The receptors stem from a man aged 18 to 29 with Graves disease. CDR3s include the opening cysteine and the closing phenylalanine or tryptophan. A D gene is named only where the DNA matches it firmly. Clone size is given for some rows only: seen once, a few or many times, or a class if the clone is expanded.

TRBD2	many	TRBV7-3	TRBJ2-3	TGTGCCAGCAGCTCCCTAGCGGGACCCTCCACAGATACGCAGTATTTT	CASSSLAGPSTDTQYF
-	few	TRBV7-2	TRBJ2-2	TGTGCCAGCAGCTTAGGCTCTCGGGGAACCGGGGAGCTGTTTTTT	CASSLGSRGTGELFF
TRBD2	-	TRBV20-1	TRBJ2-4	TGCAGTGCTAGTGGACTAGCGGCGGGCCTTACGAACATTCAGTACTTC	CSASGLAAGLTNIQYF
TRBD2	many	TRBV5-1	TRBJ2-3	TGCGCCAGCAGCACTGGACTAGCGGAAGCAGATACGCAGTATTTT	CASSTGLAEADTQYF
-	many	TRBV30	TRBJ2-1	TGTGCCTGGAGTGTTTCGACTATCTATGAGCAGTTCTTC	CAWSVSTIYEQFF
TRBD1	-	TRBV5-4	TRBJ2-5	TGTGCCAGCAGCTTGTCTTATGGGACAGGGGGAGAGACCCAGTACTTC	CASSLSYGTGGETQYF
TRBD2	-	TRBV7-9	TRBJ2-2	TGTGCCAGCAACCCTGAGACTAGCGTTAACACCGGGGAGCTGTTTTTT	CASNPETSVNTGELFF
-	few	TRBV3-1	TRBJ2-1	TGTGCCAGCAGCCAAGATCTTTGGGTAGGATTAAATGAGCAGTTCTTC	CASSQDLWVGLNEQFF
-	-	TRBV14	TRBJ2-4	TGTGCCAGCAGCCTCGGACTGGATTTCTACAAAAACATTCAGTACTTC	CASSLGLDFYKNIQYF
-	many	TRBV29-1	TRBJ2-3	TGCAGCGTGACCCCCCGGTGGTCTAGCACAGATACGCAGTATTTT	CSVTPRWSSTDTQYF
-	few	TRBV19	TRBJ1-1	TGTGCCAGTAGTATTGGTCACAGAGTGAACACTGAAGCTTTCTTT	CASSIGHRVNTEAFF
TRBD1	few	TRBV5-1	TRBJ2-5	TGCGCCAGCAGCTTGATGACAGGGGAAGAAGAGACCCAGTACTTC	CASSLMTGEEETQYF
-	many	TRBV11-2	TRBJ2-7	TGTGCCAGCAGCTGGCCAGGGGCCCCTATTATGGAGCAGTACTTC	CASSWPGAPIMEQYF
-	many	TRBV28	TRBJ1-2	TGTGCCAGCAGTTCCGTTTCCGATGGCTACACCTTC	CASSSVSDGYTF
-	many	TRBV5-1	TRBJ2-7	TGCGCCAGCAGCGGGGGAAGGAGGTTAACCTACGAGCAGTACTTC	CASSGGRRLTYEQYF
-	many	TRBV30	TRBJ2-7	TGTGCCTGGAGTGGCTCCTACGAGCAGTACTTC	CAWSGSYEQYF
TRBD2	many	TRBV27	TRBJ2-3	TGTGCCAGCAGTTTCCGACTAGCGGGACGGGGTACGCAGTATTTT	CASSFRLAGRGTQYF
-	many	TRBV28	TRBJ1-2	TGTGCCAGCAGTTTATGGGACAGATTTGGTGCGTCAAGGGGCTACACCTTC	CASSLWDRFGASRGYTF
TRBD2	few	TRBV14	TRBJ2-7	TGTGCCAGCAGCCTATCACTAGCGCACTACGAGCAGTACTTC	CASSLSLAHYEQYF
TRBD2	-	TRBV13	TRBJ2-7	TGTGCCAGCAGCTTAGATCCTAGCGGTCGATACGAGCAGTACTTC	CASSLDPSGRYEQYF
TRBD1	-	TRBV10-2	TRBJ1-5	TGCGCCAGCAGTGAGTCGACAGGGGTTCAGCCCCAGCATTTT	CASSESTGVQPQHF
TRBD1	-	TRBV15	TRBJ1-4	TGTGCCACCAGCCCCCGAATCCCAACAGGGGGAGGTGAAAAACTGTTTTTT	CATSPRIPTGGGEKLFF
-	few	TRBV12-3/TRBV12-4	TRBJ2-7	TGTGCCAGCAGGGAACAAGTCGGGGTCGCCTACGGGCAGTACTTC	CASREQVGVAYGQYF
-	few	TRBV3-1	TRBJ2-7	TGTGCCAGCAGCCCTTCGGCTACGAGGGAGAGCTACGAGCAGTACTTC	CASSPSATRESYEQYF
-	-	TRBV5-1	TRBJ1-5	TGCGCCAGCAGCTTGGGAGGGGCCCCCAATCAGCCCCAGCATTTT	CASSLGGAPNQPQHF
-	few	TRBV7-9	TRBJ1-5	TGTGCCAGCAGCCCGCTGGGGGGGTACAATCAGCCCCAGCATTTT	CASSPLGGYNQPQHF
TRBD2	-	TRBV14	TRBJ2-1	TGTGCCAGCAGCCATAGCGGGAGGGCCTACAATGAGCAGTTCTTC	CASSHSGRAYNEQFF
-	few	TRBV19	TRBJ2-7	TGTGCCAGTGCAAAAGTAGGGACAGGGCGGCCTAGCGGGAGTAATAACGAGCAGTACTTC	CASAKVGTGRPSGSNNEQYF
TRBD1	many	TRBV28	TRBJ2-5	TGTGCCAGCAGATCTGACAGGGGCGGAGAGACCCAGTACTTC	CASRSDRGGETQYF
TRBD2	many	TRBV5-1	TRBJ2-1	TGCGCCAGCAGCTTTCTGTTCGGGACTAGCGGGAACGAGCAGTTCTTC	CASSFLFGTSGNEQFF
-	-	TRBV30	TRBJ2-1	TGTGCCGGGCAGACTAGTCGGGGTTTACGGGAGCAGTTCTTC	CAGQTSRGLREQFF
-	-	TRBV5-1	TRBJ1-1	TGCGCCAGCAGCTTGGACGCGGGCATGAACACTGAAGCTTTCTTT	CASSLDAGMNTEAFF
TRBD1	few	TRBV5-1	TRBJ1-1	TGCGCCAGCAGCTTGGATGCCTTGATACCCGGGACAGGAGCTCTGAACACTGAAGCTTTCTTT	CASSLDALIPGTGALNTEAFF
-	many	TRBV7-8	TRBJ2-6	TGTGCCAGCAGCTTAGGTTGGCGCGGTGCACTCTCTGGGGCCAACGTCCTGACTTTC	CASSLGWRGALSGANVLTF
-	-	TRBV7-6	TRBJ1-4	TGTGCCAGCAGCTTAGACAGGGAACTGTTTTTT	CASSLDRELFF
-	-	TRBV29-1	TRBJ2-1	TGCAGCGTCTCGAGTTACAATGAGCAGTTCTTC	CSVSSYNEQFF
-	many	TRBV6-5	TRBJ1-1	TGTGCCAGCAGTTACTTGGGAGTGAACACTGAAGCTTTCTTT	CASSYLGVNTEAFF
-	-	TRBV25-1	TRBJ2-7	TGTGCCAGCAGGGGGTCTGGGGGAGAGCAGTACTTC	CASRGSGGEQYF
-	few	TRBV5-1	TRBJ2-7	TGCGCCAGCAGCTTGGAAGGCTATTCCTACGAGCAGTACTTC	CASSLEGYSYEQYF
-	few	TRBV5-1	TRBJ1-5	TGCGCCAGCAGCCAGGATTATAGCAATCAGCCCCAGCATTTT	CASSQDYSNQPQHF
TRBD1	-	TRBV27	TRBJ2-7	TGTGCCAGCAGTTTAAATGGCCTACAGGGGAGCTCCTACGAGCAATACTTC	CASSLNGLQGSSYEQYF
TRBD1	few	TRBV6-5	TRBJ1-2	TGTGCCAGCAGTTACGTGGGACAGGGGGAAGATGGCTACACCTTC	CASSYVGQGEDGYTF
-	many	TRBV28	TRBJ2-4	TGTGCCAGCAGTGGTCGGGAGACCAAAAACATTCAGTACTTC	CASSGRETKNIQYF
-	few	TRBV12-3/TRBV12-4	TRBJ2-1	TGTGCCAGCAGCTTTCCTTGGTACGAAGGAGACAATGAGCAGTTCTTC	CASSFPWYEGDNEQFF
-	-	TRBV2	TRBJ1-2	TGTGCCAGCAGTAAGGGCAATAACTATGGCTACACCTTC	CASSKGNNYGYTF
-	few	TRBV5-1	TRBJ2-1	TGCGCCAGCAGATTAACAGGGACTTCCTACAATGAGCAGTTCTTC	CASRLTGTSYNEQFF
-	many	TRBV7-8	TRBJ2-2	TGTGCCAGCAGCTTAACAACGAGACAGACGAACACCGGGGAGCTGTTTTTT	CASSLTTRQTNTGELFF
-	-	TRBV5-4	TRBJ2-7	TGTGCCAGCAGCTTCATTCAGGGAGGAGGGTACGAGCAGTACTTC	CASSFIQGGGYEQYF
-	many	TRBV5-5	TRBJ1-1	TGTGCCAGCAGCTCTACCGACAGGCAGAACACTGAAGCTTTCTTT	CASSSTDRQNTEAFF
-	-	TRBV10-1	TRBJ2-3	TGCGCCAGCAGTGACCCGACCTCAGATACGCAGTATTTT	CASSDPTSDTQYF
-	few	TRBV11-2	TRBJ2-3	TGTGCCAGCAGCTTACGAGGGGACCCTAGCACAGATACGCAGTATTTT	CASSLRGDPSTDTQYF
-	many	TRBV27	TRBJ1-2	TGTGCCAGCAGTTTGGCCGTGACCGACTATGGCTACACCTTC	CASSLAVTDYGYTF
TRBD2	-	TRBV11-2	TRBJ2-2	TGTGCCAGCAGCCCGTCGCTAGCGGGGGCCATCACCGGGGAGCTGTTTTTT	CASSPSLAGAITGELFF
TRBD2	few	TRBV30	TRBJ2-1	TGTGCCTGGAGTGTAATTCGCGGGACTAGCGGACAGCGGGGTGAGCAGTTCTTC	CAWSVIRGTSGQRGEQFF
TRBD2	many	TRBV6-5	TRBJ2-7	TGTGCCAGCAGTTACATGGGGACTAGCGGCTCCTACGAGCAGTACTTC	CASSYMGTSGSYEQYF
TRBD2	many	TRBV20-1	TRBJ2-5	TGCAGTGCTTCGACTAGCGTTCAAGAGACCCAGTACTTC	CSASTSVQETQYF
-	-	TRBV9	TRBJ2-1	TGTGCCAGCAGCGCGAGTAGAACCCTTAGCGTGACGTGGAATGAGCAGTTCTTC	CASSASRTLSVTWNEQFF
-	few	TRBV7-8	TRBJ2-7	TGTGCCAGCAGCTCTGCCGGAGCCCGTACCTACGAGCAGTACTTC	CASSSAGARTYEQYF
TRBD2	-	TRBV3-1	TRBJ2-7	TGTGCCAGCAGCCAAGTGGCTAGCGGGAGGGCCAGGATCCACGAGCAGTACTTC	CASSQVASGRARIHEQYF